Each of the 3 T cell receptor beta chains below was sequenced from the same sample in a study of T cells in Graves' hyperthyroidism and ophthalmopathy. The investigators amplified TCR beta CDR3 regions from RNA transcripts. Carried out on the TCR CDR3, a first-round RT-PCR used the HTBI primer set. Using its own MiXCR run on the multiplex PCR reads, TCRdb lists one record per CDR3 protein. This table has 350,000 to 400,000 distinct CDR3 sequences, around 18% appearing once. Sequencing was done on a sample of blood. The source is a man younger than 35 with Graves' ophthalmopathy.

This clonotype was counted many times. The rearrangement uses TRBV28 and TRBJ2-4, with TRBD1 matching 7 bases. Germline loops: CDR1 MDHEN, CDR2 SYDVKM. The CDR3 is made up of 18 amino acids. The V gene end was trimmed by 3 bases and the J gene end by 0 bases; junction bases not matched to a gene: 11. Here the CDR3 reads CASSFLQTGKVAKNIQYF. CDR3 bases: TGTGCCAGCAGTTTTCTACAGACAGGGAAAGTAGCCAAAAACATTCAGTACTTC.

This clonotype was counted ten times or more. The V call is TRBV6-1, the J call TRBJ2-7, with 7 bases aligning to TRBD2. The CDR3 length is 15 residues. Losses at the gene ends were 7 bases for V and 1 base for J; bases not matched to a gene: 10. Germline loops: CDR1 MNHNS, CDR2 SASEGT. The CDR3 is CASTQFGGGSYEQYF. CDR3 nucleotides: TGTGCCAGCACCCAGTTTGGGGGGGGGTCCTACGAGCAGTACTTC.

This clonotype has only a few counts. The V and J genes are TRBV20-1 and TRBJ2-1, with 9 bases aligning to TRBD1. The J segment lost 6 bases and the V segment lost 7 bases, leaving 4 bases of the junction unmatched. Germline CDR1 DFQATT, CDR2 SNEGSKA (reference sequence). CDR3 length equals 12 residues. The DNA of the CDR3 is TGCAGTGGGACAGGGGACGGCAATGAGCAGTTCTTC. Amino acids: CSGTGDGNEQFF.